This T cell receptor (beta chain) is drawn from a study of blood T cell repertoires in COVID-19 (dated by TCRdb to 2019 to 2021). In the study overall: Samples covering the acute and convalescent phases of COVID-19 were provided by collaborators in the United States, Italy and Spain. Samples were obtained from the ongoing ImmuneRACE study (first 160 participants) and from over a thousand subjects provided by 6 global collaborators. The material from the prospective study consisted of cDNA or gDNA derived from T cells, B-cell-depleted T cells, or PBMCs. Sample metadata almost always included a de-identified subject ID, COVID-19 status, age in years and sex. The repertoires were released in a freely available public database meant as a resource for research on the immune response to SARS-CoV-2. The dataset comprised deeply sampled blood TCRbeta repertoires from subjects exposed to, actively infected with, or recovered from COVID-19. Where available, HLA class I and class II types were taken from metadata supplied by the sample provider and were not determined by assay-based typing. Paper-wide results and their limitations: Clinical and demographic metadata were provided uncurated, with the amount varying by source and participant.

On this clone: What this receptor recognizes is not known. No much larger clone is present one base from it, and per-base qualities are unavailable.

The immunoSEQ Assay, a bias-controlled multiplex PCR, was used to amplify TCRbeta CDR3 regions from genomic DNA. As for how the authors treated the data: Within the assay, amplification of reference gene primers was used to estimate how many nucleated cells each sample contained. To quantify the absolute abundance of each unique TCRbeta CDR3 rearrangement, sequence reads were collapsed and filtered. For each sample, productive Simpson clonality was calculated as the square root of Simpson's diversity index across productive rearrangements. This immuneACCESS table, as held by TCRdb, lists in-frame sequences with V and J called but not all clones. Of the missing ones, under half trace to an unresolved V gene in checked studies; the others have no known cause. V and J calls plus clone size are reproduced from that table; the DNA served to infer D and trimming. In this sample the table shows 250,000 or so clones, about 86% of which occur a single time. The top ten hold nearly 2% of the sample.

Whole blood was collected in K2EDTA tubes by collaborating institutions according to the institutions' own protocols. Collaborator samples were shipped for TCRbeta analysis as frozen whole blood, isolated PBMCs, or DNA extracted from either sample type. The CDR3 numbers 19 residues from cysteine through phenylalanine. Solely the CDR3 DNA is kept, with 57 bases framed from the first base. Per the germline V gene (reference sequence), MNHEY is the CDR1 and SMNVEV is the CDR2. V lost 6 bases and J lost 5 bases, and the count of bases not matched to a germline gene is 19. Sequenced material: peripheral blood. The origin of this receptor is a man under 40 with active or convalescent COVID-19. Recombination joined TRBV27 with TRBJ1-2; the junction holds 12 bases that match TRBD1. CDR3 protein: CASRQIAGTGGAWGYGYTF. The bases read TGTGCCAGCAGACAAATAGCCGGGACAGGGGGCGCCTGGGGATATGGCTACACCTTC.